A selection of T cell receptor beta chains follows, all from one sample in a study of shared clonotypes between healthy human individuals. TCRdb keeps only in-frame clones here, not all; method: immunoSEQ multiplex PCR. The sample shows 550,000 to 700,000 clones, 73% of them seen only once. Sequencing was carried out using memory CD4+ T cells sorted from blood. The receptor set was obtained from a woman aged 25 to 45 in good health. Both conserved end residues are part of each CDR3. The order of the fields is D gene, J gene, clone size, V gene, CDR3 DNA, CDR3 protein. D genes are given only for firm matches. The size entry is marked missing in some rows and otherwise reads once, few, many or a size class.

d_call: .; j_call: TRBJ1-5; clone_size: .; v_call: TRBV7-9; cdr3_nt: TGTGCCAGCAGCCCGAATAGCAATCAGCCCCAGCATTTT; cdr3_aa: CASSPNSNQPQHF
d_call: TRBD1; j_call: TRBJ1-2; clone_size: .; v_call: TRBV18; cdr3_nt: TGTGCCAGCTCATCCGACAGGGGGCACTATGGCTACACCTTC; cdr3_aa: CASSSDRGHYGYTF
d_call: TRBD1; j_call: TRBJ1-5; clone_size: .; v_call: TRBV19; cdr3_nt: TGTGCCAGTAGTATAGCCGGACAGGGTAATCAGCCCCAGCATTTT; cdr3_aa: CASSIAGQGNQPQHF
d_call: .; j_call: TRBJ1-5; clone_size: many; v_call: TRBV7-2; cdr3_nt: TGTGCCAGCCTGTTGACCTATGGCAATCAGCCCCAGCATTTT; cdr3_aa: CASLLTYGNQPQHF
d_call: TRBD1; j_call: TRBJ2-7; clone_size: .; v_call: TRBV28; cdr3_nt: TGTGCCAGCAGTCCAAGGACAGGGGGATATCACGAGCAGTACTTC; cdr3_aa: CASSPRTGGYHEQYF
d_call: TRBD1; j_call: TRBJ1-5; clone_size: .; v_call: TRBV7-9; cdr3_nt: TGTGCCAGCAGCTTGGGACAGGGAGATCAGCCCCAGCATTTT; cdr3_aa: CASSLGQGDQPQHF
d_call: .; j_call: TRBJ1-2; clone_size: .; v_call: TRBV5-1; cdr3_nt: TGCGCCAGCAGCCGCGACAGTAACTATGGCTACACCTTC; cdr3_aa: CASSRDSNYGYTF
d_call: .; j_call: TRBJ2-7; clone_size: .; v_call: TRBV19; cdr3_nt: TGTGCCAGTAGTTGGTCCATCCGCTACGAGCAGTACTTC; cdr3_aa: CASSWSIRYEQYF
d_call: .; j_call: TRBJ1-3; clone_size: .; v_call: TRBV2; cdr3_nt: TGTGCCAGCAGTTTACAGGGATCTGGAAACACCATATATTTT; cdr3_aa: CASSLQGSGNTIYF
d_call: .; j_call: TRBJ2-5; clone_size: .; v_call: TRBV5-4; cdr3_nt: TGTGCCAGCAGCTATCCCGGGAGCCAGGGGGAGACCCAGTACTTC; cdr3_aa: CASSYPGSQGETQYF
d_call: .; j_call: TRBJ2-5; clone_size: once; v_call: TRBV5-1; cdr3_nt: TGCGCCAGCAGCTTGGCTGGACTCGTTTTTGAGACCCAGTACTTC; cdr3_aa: CASSLAGLVFETQYF
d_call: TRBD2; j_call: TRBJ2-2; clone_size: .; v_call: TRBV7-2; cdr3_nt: TGTGCCAGCAGCCGTCTGGTAGCGGGAGGCACCGGGGAGCTGTTTTTT; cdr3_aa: CASSRLVAGGTGELFF
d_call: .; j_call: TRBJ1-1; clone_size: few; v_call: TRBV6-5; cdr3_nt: TGTGCCAGCAGTTACGATCAGGGAATACGTGAAGCTTTCTTT; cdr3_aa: CASSYDQGIREAFF
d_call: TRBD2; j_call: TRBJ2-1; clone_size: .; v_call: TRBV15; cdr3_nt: TGTGCCACCAGCAGAGTTAGCGGGAACTACAATGAGCAGTTCTTC; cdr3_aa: CATSRVSGNYNEQFF
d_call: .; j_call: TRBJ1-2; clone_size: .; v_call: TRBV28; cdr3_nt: TGTGCCAGCAGTTTTAATTCCTATGGCTACACCTTC; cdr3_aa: CASSFNSYGYTF
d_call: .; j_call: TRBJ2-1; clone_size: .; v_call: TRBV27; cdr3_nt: TGTGCCAGCAGTCCCCCAACCTTGACAGCGATAGGGCACAATGAGCAGTTCTTC; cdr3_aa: CASSPPTLTAIGHNEQFF
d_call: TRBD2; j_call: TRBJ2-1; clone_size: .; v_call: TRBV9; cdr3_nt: TGTGCCAGCAGCGTAGGGGTAGCGGGATACAATGAGCAGTTCTTC; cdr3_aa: CASSVGVAGYNEQFF
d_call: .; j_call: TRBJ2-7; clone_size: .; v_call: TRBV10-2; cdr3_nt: TGCGCCAGTAGGGAGGTGTCGGTCGACGAGCAGTACTTC; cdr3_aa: CASREVSVDEQYF
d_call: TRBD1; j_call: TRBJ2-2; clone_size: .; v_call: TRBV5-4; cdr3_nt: TGTGCCAGCAGTTTCCAGTCCGGGACAGTTAACACCGGGGAGCTGTTTTTT; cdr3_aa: CASSFQSGTVNTGELFF
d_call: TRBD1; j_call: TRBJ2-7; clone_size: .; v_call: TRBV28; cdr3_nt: TGTGCCAGCAGTGCTCCGGGACAGGGAAAAAGCGAGCAGTACTTC; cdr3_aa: CASSAPGQGKSEQYF
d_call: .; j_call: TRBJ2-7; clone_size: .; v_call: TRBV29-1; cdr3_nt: TGCAGCGTTGATGTCGGGGTCCAGGGAGTGGGCACCTACGAGCAGTACTTC; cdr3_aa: CSVDVGVQGVGTYEQYF
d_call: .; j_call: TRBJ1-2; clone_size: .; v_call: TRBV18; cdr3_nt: TGTGCCAGCTCACCACTTACCTCTCCCTCTGGCTACACCTTC; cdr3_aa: CASSPLTSPSGYTF
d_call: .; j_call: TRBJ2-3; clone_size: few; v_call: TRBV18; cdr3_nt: TGTGCCAGCTCACCACCGGTTAGCACAGATACGCAGTATTTT; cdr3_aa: CASSPPVSTDTQYF
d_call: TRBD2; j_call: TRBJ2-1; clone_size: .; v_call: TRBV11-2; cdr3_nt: TGTGCCAGCAGCTTAGCATCCTATATAGCGGGAGCAGGTGAGCAGTTCTTC; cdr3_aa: CASSLASYIAGAGEQFF
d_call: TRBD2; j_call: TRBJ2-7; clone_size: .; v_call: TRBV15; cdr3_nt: TGTGCCACCAGCTTACTAGCGGCGAATACCTACGAGCAGTACTTC; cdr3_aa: CATSLLAANTYEQYF
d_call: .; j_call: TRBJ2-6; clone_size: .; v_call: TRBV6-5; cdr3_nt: TGTGCCAGCAGTTACGACAGTTCTGGGGCCAACGTCCTGACTTTC; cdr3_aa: CASSYDSSGANVLTF
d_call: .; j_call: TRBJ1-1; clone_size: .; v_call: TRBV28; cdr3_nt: TGTGCCAGCAGTTTATGGGGGGTTGCTTTCTTT; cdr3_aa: CASSLWGVAFF
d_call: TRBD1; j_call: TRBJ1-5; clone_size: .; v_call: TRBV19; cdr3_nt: TGTGCCAGTAGTTGGACAGGGGGCAATCAGCCCCAGCATTTT; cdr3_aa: CASSWTGGNQPQHF
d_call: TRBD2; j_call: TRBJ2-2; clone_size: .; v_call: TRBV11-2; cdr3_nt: TGTGCCAGCAGCTTCTGGACTAGCGGCACCGGGGAGCTGTTTTTT; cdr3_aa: CASSFWTSGTGELFF
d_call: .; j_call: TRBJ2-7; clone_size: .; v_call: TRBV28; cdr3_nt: TGTGCCAGCAGTTTTAGCCGGGCGGCCTCCTACGAGCAGTACTTC; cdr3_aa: CASSFSRAASYEQYF
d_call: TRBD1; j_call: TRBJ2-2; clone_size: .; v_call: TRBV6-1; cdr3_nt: TGTGCCAGCGAACTTTGGACAGGGGTAGGGGAGCTGTTTTTT; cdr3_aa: CASELWTGVGELFF
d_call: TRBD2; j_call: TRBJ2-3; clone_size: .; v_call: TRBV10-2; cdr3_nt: TGCGCCAGCAGTGCAAGACTAGCGGGAGCCTCTGATACGCAGTATTTT; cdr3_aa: CASSARLAGASDTQYF
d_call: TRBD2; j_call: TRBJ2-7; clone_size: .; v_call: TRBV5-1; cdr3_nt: TGCGCCAGCAGCGCCGGACTAGCGGGAGCTCCCTACGAGCAGTACTTC; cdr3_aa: CASSAGLAGAPYEQYF
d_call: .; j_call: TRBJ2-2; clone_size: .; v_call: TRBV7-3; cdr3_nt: TGTGCCAGCAGCTTGGAGGAGGTCGGGGAGCTGTTTTTT; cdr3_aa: CASSLEEVGELFF
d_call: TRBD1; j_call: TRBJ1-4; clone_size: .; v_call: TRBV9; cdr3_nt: TGTGCCAGCAGCTTCAGAGGACAGGCTTGGGAAAAACTGTTTTTT; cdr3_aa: CASSFRGQAWEKLFF
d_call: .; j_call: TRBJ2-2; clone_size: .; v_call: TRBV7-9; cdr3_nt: TGTGCCAGCATAATAGCCGGGGAGCTGTTTTTT; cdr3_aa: CASIIAGELFF
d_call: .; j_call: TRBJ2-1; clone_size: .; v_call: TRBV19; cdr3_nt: TGTGCCAGTAGGATGGAGGGCTCCTACAATGAGCAGTTCTTC; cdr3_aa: CASRMEGSYNEQFF
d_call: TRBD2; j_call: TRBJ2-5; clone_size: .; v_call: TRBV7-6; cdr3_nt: TGTGCCAGCAGCTTAGCGATCGGGAGGGGAGGGAGAGAGACCCAGTACTTC; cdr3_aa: CASSLAIGRGGRETQYF
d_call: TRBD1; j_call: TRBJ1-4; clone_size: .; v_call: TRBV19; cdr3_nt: TGTGCCAGTAGTACGGGACAGGGGGTAGGCGAAAAACTGTTTTTT; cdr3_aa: CASSTGQGVGEKLFF
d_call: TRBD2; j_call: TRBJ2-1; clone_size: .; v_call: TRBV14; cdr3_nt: TGTGCCAGCAGCCAAGGCTTCGAGCGGGGAACCTACAATGAGCAGTTCTTC; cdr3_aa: CASSQGFERGTYNEQFF
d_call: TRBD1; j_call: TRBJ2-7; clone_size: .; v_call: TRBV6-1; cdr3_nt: TGTGCCAGCAGTGCGGGACAGGGCGGCGACTACTACGAGCAGTACTTC; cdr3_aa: CASSAGQGGDYYEQYF
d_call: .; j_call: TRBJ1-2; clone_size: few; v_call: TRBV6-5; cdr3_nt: TGTGCCAGCAGTCGATCCGTGAACTATGGCTACACCTTC; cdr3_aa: CASSRSVNYGYTF
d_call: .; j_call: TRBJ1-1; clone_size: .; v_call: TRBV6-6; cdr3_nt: TGTGCCAGCAGGATCGCATACCGGGAGAAAGCTTTCTTT; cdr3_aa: CASRIAYREKAFF
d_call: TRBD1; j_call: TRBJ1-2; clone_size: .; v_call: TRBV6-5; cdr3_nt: TGTGCCAGCACCCCGACAGGGGCCTATGGCTACACCTTC; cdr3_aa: CASTPTGAYGYTF
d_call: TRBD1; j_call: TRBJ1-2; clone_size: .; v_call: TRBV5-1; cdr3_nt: TGCGCCAGCAGCCAGGGGGGACGGGACTATGGCTACACCTTC; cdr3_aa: CASSQGGRDYGYTF
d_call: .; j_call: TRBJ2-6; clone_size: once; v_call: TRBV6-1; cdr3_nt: TGTGCCAGCAGTGCGTATGAGACAGCACTCTCTGGGGCCAACGCCCTGACTTTC; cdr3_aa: CASSAYETALSGANALTF
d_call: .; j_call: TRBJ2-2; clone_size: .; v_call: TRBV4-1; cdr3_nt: TGCGCCAGCAGCCAAGGGCCGCGACGGGGTTTGGCCGGGGAGCTGTTTTTT; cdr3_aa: CASSQGPRRGLAGELFF
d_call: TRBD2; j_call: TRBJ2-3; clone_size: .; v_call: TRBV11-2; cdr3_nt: TGTGCCAGCAGCGCGACTTGGACTAGCGGTAGCACAGATACGCAGTATTTT; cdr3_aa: CASSATWTSGSTDTQYF
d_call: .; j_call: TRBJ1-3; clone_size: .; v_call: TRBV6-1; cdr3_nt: TGTGCCAGCAGGTCTGGAAACACCATATATTTT; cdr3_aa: CASRSGNTIYF
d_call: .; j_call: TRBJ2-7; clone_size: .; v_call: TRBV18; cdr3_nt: TGTGCCAGCTCACCACCACGCCCAACTTCCTACGAGCAGTACTTC; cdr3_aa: CASSPPRPTSYEQYF
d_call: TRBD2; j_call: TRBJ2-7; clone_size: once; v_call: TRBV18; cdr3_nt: TGTGCCAGCTCACCAATGGAGGCTAGCGGGACGGGAGAGCAGTACTTC; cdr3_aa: CASSPMEASGTGEQYF
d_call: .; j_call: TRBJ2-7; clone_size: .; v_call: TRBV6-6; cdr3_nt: TGTGCCAGCAGCGGCAGGGGCTACGAGCAGTACTTC; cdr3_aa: CASSGRGYEQYF